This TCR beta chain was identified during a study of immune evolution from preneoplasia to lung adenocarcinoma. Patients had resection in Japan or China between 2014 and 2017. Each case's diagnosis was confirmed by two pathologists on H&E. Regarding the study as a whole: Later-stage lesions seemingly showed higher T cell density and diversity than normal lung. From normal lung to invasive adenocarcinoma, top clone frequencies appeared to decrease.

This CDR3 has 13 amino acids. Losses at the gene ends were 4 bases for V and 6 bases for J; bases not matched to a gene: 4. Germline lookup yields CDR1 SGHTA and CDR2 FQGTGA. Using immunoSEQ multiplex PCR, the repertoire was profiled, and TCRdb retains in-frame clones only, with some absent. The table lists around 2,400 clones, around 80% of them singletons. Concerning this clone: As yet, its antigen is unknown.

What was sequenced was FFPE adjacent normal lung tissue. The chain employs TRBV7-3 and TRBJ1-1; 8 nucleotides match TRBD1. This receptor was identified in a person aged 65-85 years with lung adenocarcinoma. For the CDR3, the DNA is TGTGCCAGCAGCTCCGGGACAGGTGCTGAAGCTTTCTTT. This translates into CASSSGTGAEAFF.